This T cell receptor beta chain was retrieved from a study of blood T cell repertoires in COVID-19. Overall study context: Acute and convalescent COVID-19 samples came from the United States, Italy and Spain. PBMCs, B-cell-depleted T cells, or T cells provided the cDNA or gDNA that made up the material.

This clone has a single count. Per the original methods: Estimates of nucleated cell counts were drawn from the amplification of reference gene primers. Profiled with immunoSEQ multiplex PCR; TCRdb holds only in-frame clones, not every one. The V and J calls and clone size are taken from that table; D and trimming were inferred from the DNA. The table lists about 250,000 clones, roughly 84% of them singletons. V lost 1 base, J lost 8 bases, and 6 bases stayed unmatched. Per the germline V gene, CDR1 is SQVTM and CDR2 is ANQGSEA. This CDR3 contains 13 residues. This TCR was sampled from a woman aged 40 to 50 who had recovered from COVID-19. The sample was peripheral blood. The rearrangement links TRBV29-1 to TRBJ1-1; 8 bases agree with TRBD1. This CDR3 reads CSVEGTTGGEAFF. The CDR3 DNA sequence: TGCAGCGTTGAAGGTACAACAGGGGGAGAAGCTTTCTTT.